This TCR beta chain derives from a study of neurological immune-mediated disorders. The wider study: The roughly 34 multiple sclerosis patients comprised roughly 30 that were relapsing-remitting and 3 that were secondary progressive. Study-level points and caveats: Neither clinical nor MRI features were found to be associated with the multiple sclerosis repertoire cluster. CDR3 amino acid sequences of expanded clones were not shared across subjects, a result suggesting private repertoires in all groups.

It was by 5'RACE with 10-nucleotide random UMIs that the cDNA was made. From the 5' RACE reads, TCRdb called clonotypes with MiXCR, one entry per CDR3 protein. The sample holds more than 45,000 distinct CDR3 sequences, 3% to 4.5% seen once. There are many counts of this clonotype. Its antigen remains unidentified. Germline CDR1 and CDR2: MDHEN and SYDVKM. Trimming stripped 7 bases from V and 0 bases from J, with 19 bases between. The CDR3 length is 17 residues. The sample comprised PBMCs. This receptor was obtained from a woman aged 25 to 45 with multiple sclerosis. J is TRBJ1-5 and V is TRBV28; no clear D gene. CDR3 coding DNA: TGTGCCAGCACGCACCTCCGTGGACCATATAGCAATCAGCCCCAGCATTTT. This gives the protein CASTHLRGPYSNQPQHF.